This entry lists 3 T cell receptor beta chains sequenced from one sample in a study of cytomegalovirus exposure and HLA in healthy donors. Primers: 60 Vbeta forward and 13 Jbeta reverse. Clones were read by immunoSEQ multiplex PCR, and TCRdb kept only the in-frame ones, dropping some. The sample has 100,000 to 150,000 clones, over 65% seen once; the top ten hold about 19%. The source material was PBMCs. Receptor source: a man between 18 and 35 years old in good health and CMV-seropositive.

The chain is built from TRBV6-1 and TRBJ1-3; a possible D gene is TRBD1 (5 bases). The germline V and J ends were trimmed by 10 bases and 0 bases, with 13 bases remaining between them. This CDR3 contains 14 residues. The germline CDR1 and CDR2 sequences are MNHNS and SASEGT. The CDR3, as DNA: TGTGCCACCGCGGACATTAGCTCTGGAAACACCATATATTTT. Protein sequence: CATADISSGNTIYF.

Turning to this clone: The junction shows a germline mismatch at one end, possibly a read error. Additional DNA sequences in this sample encode the identical CDR3. The chain is built from TRBV5-6 and TRBJ1-6; a possible D gene is TRBD1 (6 bases). CDR1 is SGHDT and CDR2 is YYEEEE in the germline V gene. This CDR3 is 17 amino acids long. CDR3 sequence (DNA): TGCGCCAGCAGCCTAAGGACAGTCCCCTCCTATAATTCACCCCTCCACTTT. Protein product: CASSLRTVPSYNSPLHF.

This clone was recorded only once. One end of the junction fails to match germline, which may point to a read error. The V and J genes are TRBV7-7 and TRBJ2-5; D perhaps matches TRBD1 (6 bases). The DNA end lines up better with TRBJ2-7; the J call may be wrong. This CDR3 contains 13 residues. Germline CDR1 reads SSHAT; CDR2 reads FNYEAQ (reference sequence). CDR3 protein: CASSRDTSHEQYF. CDR3 nucleotide sequence: TGTGCCAGCAGCCGGGACACCTCCCACGAGCAGTACTTC.